This is a list of T cell receptor beta chains from one sample in a study of shared clonotypes between healthy human individuals. Sequencing was performed with immunoSEQ multiplex PCR; in TCRdb, only in-frame clones are kept and a portion is missing. The table shows over 2 million clones, with 92% occurring only once. Sequenced material: naive CD4+ T cells from PBMCs. The receptors stem from a man younger than 30 in good health. Some clones in this sample may be carry-over from other donors' samples. Each CDR3 is given with its conserved first and last residue. Fields, in order: CDR3 length, J gene, V gene, CDR3 protein.

>15|TRBJ2-1|TRBV4-2
CASSPMTGTHNEQFF
>16|TRBJ1-2|TRBV7-8
CASSAYRTAGNYGYTF
>12|TRBJ1-1|TRBV15
CATSPIRSEAFF
>19|TRBJ2-6|TRBV7-8
CASSFRPASGSPGANVLTF
>20|TRBJ1-2|TRBV2
CASTHSRAGGTGGDDYGYTF
>15|TRBJ1-1|TRBV27
CASSLSGGYDTEAFF
>13|TRBJ2-7|TRBV7-7
CASSRGQGNEQYF
>11|TRBJ2-1|TRBV10-3
CATYTGNEQFF
>16|TRBJ2-5|TRBV5-1
CASSLGLAGVPETQYF
>14|TRBJ1-1|TRBV6-5
CASGLNRKNTEAFF
>12|TRBJ1-1|TRBV10-2
CAAKGGRTEAFF
>15|TRBJ1-6|TRBV7-9
CASSLAGQKNSPLHF
>15|TRBJ1-1|TRBV11-2
CASSLDRLGRAEAFF
>13|TRBJ2-7|TRBV7-6
CASSLGTRDEQYF
>14|TRBJ2-2|TRBV7-6
CASSLGPLTGELFF
>13|TRBJ2-7|TRBV9
CASSVLAGYEQYF
>15|TRBJ2-2|TRBV28
CASRNGGRDGGELFF
>12|TRBJ1-1|TRBV28
CASRFGTLEAFF
>14|TRBJ2-1|TRBV11-1
CASSPGGRRNEQFF
>15|TRBJ1-2|TRBV19
CASSPQTGGLFGYTF